This TCR beta chain comes out of a study of beta chain features in type 1 diabetes. The isolated RNA, all of it, was reverse transcribed, so expressed TCRB transcripts were what got sequenced. The table came from immunoSEQ multiplex PCR; TCRdb's copy has only in-frame clones and leaves some out. The profile shows around 250,000 clones, 68% of them singletons. The CDR3 loop spans 16 amino acids. Trimming took 5 bases from V and 9 from J; bases not matched to a gene: 17. Germline lookup yields CDR1 SGHDN and CDR2 FVKESK. CD45RO/CCR7/CD25/CD127/CD95/CD27 separated CD4+ naive, central memory, regulatory and stem cell-like memory cells by sorting. Purity of each sorted population was above 95%.

Sequencing input: naive CD4+ T cells from blood. V usage is TRBV14 and J usage is TRBJ2-7, with TRBD1 matching over 9 bases. This TCR came from a man aged 30-40 years in good health. Here the CDR3 reads CASSSRPWTGDRAQYF. The CDR3 nucleotides read TGTGCCAGCAGCTCCCGCCCGTGGACAGGGGATCGTGCGCAGTACTTC. Using reference TRBV14 and TRBJ2-7 for the parts outside the CDR3, the full variable domain is EAGVTQFPSHSVIEKGQTVTLRCDPISGHDNLYWYRRVMGKEIKFLLHFVKESKQDESGMPNNRFLAERTGGTYSTLKVQPAELEDSGVYFCASSSRPWTGDRAQYFGPGTRLTVT.